This record concerns one T cell receptor beta chain sequence. Its antigen is unknown. CD4+ T cells from unexposed donors were obtained before the COVID-19 pandemic (2011-2018). After roughly 9 days of culture, CD4+ T cells were isolated. PBMCs were plated at a few million per well in IL-2-containing medium. The protocol was immunoSEQ multiplex PCR, while the TCRdb copy is restricted to in-frame clones and leaves out a portion. The table records some 21,000 clones, approximately 80% of them present only once. The record originates from a study of CD4 T cells in relation to SARS-CoV-2 and coronaviruses. Study-wide points: No crossreactivity against non-spike viral proteins was tested here. Each donor contributed either pre-pandemic or post-infection samples, not both.

The CDR3 covers 17 residues. CDR1 and CDR2 from the germline V gene are LGHNA and YNFKEQ. V shed 8 bases, J shed 6 bases, and the junction held 21 bases outside the gene matches. The chain employs TRBV4-2 and TRBJ1-2, with TRBD1 matching 7 bases. The receptor was derived from a human donor in good health. The sequencing sample was made of CD4+ T cells from PBMCs, cultured in vitro. CDR3 nucleotides: TGTGCCAGCGAACCATCTATGACAGGGACGTTCTCTCATGGCTACACCTTC. Residues: CASEPSMTGTFSHGYTF.